Following are 15 T cell receptor beta chains from one sample sequenced in a study of blood T cell repertoires in COVID-19. Here immunoSEQ multiplex PCR was the method, and the copy in TCRdb shows in-frame clones only, minus some. The data show 300,000 to 350,000 clones, 87% seen once. What was sequenced was PBMCs or T cells enriched from blood (not recorded which). The receptor source for this set is a woman under 30 who had recovered from COVID-19.

The rearrangement links TRBV7-6 to TRBJ2-5; TRBD2 matches 11 bases. This CDR3 comprises 18 residues. Germline CDR1 SGHVS, CDR2 FNYEAQ. The trim removed 3 bases at V and 0 bases at J, leaving 9 bases unmatched. CDR3 DNA: TGTGCCAGCAGCTTTAGAAGACTAGCGGGGTCCTACCAAGAGACCCAGTACTTC. As protein: CASSFRRLAGSYQETQYF.

The chain links TRBV15 to TRBJ2-5; 7 bases align to TRBD2. Germline V gene data show CDR1 as LNHNV and CDR2 as YYDKDF (reference sequence). The trim removed 0 bases at V and 3 bases at J, leaving 1 base unmatched. The CDR3 covers 14 residues. The CDR3 sequence: CATSREGGEETQYF. CDR3 coding DNA: TGTGCCACCAGCAGAGAGGGAGGGGAAGAGACCCAGTACTTC.

The chain is built from TRBV2 and TRBJ2-1; 7 bases align to TRBD2. Per the germline V gene, CDR1 is SNHLY and CDR2 is FYNNEI. Trimming took 6 bases from V and 0 from J; bases not matched to a gene: 8. The CDR3 is 16 amino acids. Here the CDR3 DNA reads TGTGCCAGCAGGGGCAGCGGGGCGAGCTCCTACAATGAGCAGTTCTTC. Translating gives CASRGSGASSYNEQFF.

This chain links TRBV9 with TRBJ2-2; 7 bases are shared with TRBD2. V shed 3 bases, J shed 7 bases, and the junction held 12 bases outside the gene matches. The CDR3 has 16 amino acids. Per the germline V gene, CDR1 is SGDLS and CDR2 is YYNGEE. The CDR3 DNA sequence: TGTGCCAGCAGCGGGGGAGGGGCAGGGAAGATCGGGGAGCTGTTTTTT. Translated, it gives CASSGGGAGKIGELFF.

The chain has TRBV10-3 and TRBJ1-1; 9 bases fit TRBD1. Germline V gene data show CDR1 as ENHRY and CDR2 as SYGVKD. The CDR3 is made up of 14 amino acids. Germline trimming cut 4 bases from V and 4 bases from J; bases unmatched to any gene: 4. CDR3 sequence (DNA): TGTGCCATCAGTGTGGGACAGGGAGGCACTGAAGCTTTCTTT. It encodes CAISVGQGGTEAFF.

The genes are TRBV7-2 and TRBJ2-5; TRBD1 agrees at 7 bases. Trimming cost V 5 bases and J 1 base; bases outside gene matches: 4. The length of the CDR3 is 14 residues. CDR1 SGHTA and CDR2 FQGNSA come from the germline V gene. The DNA of the CDR3 is TGTGCCAGCAGCCGCACAGGGGCCCAAGAGACCCAGTACTTC. Its protein product is CASSRTGAQETQYF.

This sequence joins TRBV9 and TRBJ1-2; no clear D. In germline, CDR1 is SGDLS, CDR2 YYNGEE. Trimming shortened V by 4 bases and J by 4 bases, and 17 bases separated the two germline ends. The CDR3 is 15 residues long. The CDR3 DNA reads TGTGCCAGCAGCACCGCGGGTATACCTGCCTATGGCTACACCTTC. Its protein is CASSTAGIPAYGYTF.

The V gene is TRBV2, the J gene TRBJ1-2, with no clear D. Germline values: CDR1 SNHLY, CDR2 FYNNEI. V dropped 2 bases and J dropped 7 bases, with 14 bases sitting between them. This CDR3 has 14 amino acids. The CDR3 DNA is TGTGCCAGCAGTGAACTTCAACGGGTTCCTGGCTACACCTTC. Its translation is CASSELQRVPGYTF.

This clone was seen only once. The chain uses TRBV4-2 and TRBJ2-3; 9 nucleotides agree with TRBD2. The junction had 6 bases not matched to a gene; V was cut back by 1 base and J by 4 bases. There are 16 residues in the CDR3. Per the germline V gene, CDR1 is LGHNA and CDR2 is YNFKEQ. The CDR3 DNA reads TGTGCCAGCAGCCAAGGCTCTAGCGGGACCCCAGATACGCAGTATTTT. Encoded protein: CASSQGSSGTPDTQYF.

This chain joins TRBV11-2 and TRBJ2-7; 16 nucleotides align to TRBD2. This CDR3 spans 19 amino acids. V lost 5 bases to trimming and J lost 5 bases; unmatched junction nucleotides: 15. Germline V gives CDR1 SGHAT, CDR2 FQNNGV. CDR3 amino acids: CASSPQKVRGLAGGNEQYF. In DNA, the CDR3 is TGTGCCAGCAGCCCACAAAAGGTTCGGGGACTAGCGGGAGGGAACGAGCAGTACTTC.

The chain joins TRBV2 to TRBJ1-5; D might be TRBD1 (5 bases). From germline, CDR1 is SNHLY and CDR2 FYNNEI. This CDR3 is 15 amino acids long. The ends were cut back, 8 bases at V and 3 bases at J, with 17 bases in the middle. DNA for the CDR3: TGTGCCAGCGTCATATCGGGGGACCACAATCAGCCCCAGCATTTT. Protein: CASVISGDHNQPQHF.

The chain joins TRBV19 to TRBJ2-3; no reliable D call. The germline CDR1 and CDR2 sequences are LNHDA and SQIVND (reference sequence). This CDR3 comprises 15 residues. Trimming cost V 7 bases and J 4 bases, with 18 bases left between them. The CDR3 spells CASTRGRYPADTQYF. CDR3 bases: TGTGCCAGTACTCGAGGAAGGTACCCTGCAGATACGCAGTATTTT.

The chain recombines TRBV7-9 with TRBJ2-6; 12 bases are shared with TRBD2. This CDR3 region has 19 residues. The germline CDR1 and CDR2 sequences are SEHNR and FQNEAQ (reference sequence). Unmatched junction bases numbered 9, after V lost 5 bases and J lost 1 base. Written as DNA, the CDR3 is TGTGCCAGCAGCCATACCCCTAGCGGGGGGGCTTCTGGGGCCAACGTCCTGACTTTC. This sequence encodes CASSHTPSGGASGANVLTF.

The V gene is TRBV7-9, the J gene TRBJ1-1; D remains unclear. There are 15 residues in the CDR3. Germline V gives CDR1 SEHNR, CDR2 FQNEAQ (reference sequence). Trimming shortened V by 5 bases and J by 4 bases, and 17 bases separated the two germline ends. The CDR3 protein is CASSPTGSESTEAFF. The CDR3 coding sequence is TGTGCCAGCAGCCCAACCGGGAGTGAAAGCACTGAAGCTTTCTTT.

This clone has only a few counts. This rearrangement joins TRBV7-2 to TRBJ1-3; D remains unclear. CDR3 size: 16 residues. V was trimmed by 3 bases and J by 0 bases, leaving 12 bases between them. Per the germline V gene, CDR1 is SGHTA and CDR2 is FQGNSA. CDR3 protein: CASSFTVTLSGNTIYF. For the CDR3, the DNA is TGTGCCAGCAGCTTTACAGTCACCCTCTCTGGAAACACCATATATTTT.